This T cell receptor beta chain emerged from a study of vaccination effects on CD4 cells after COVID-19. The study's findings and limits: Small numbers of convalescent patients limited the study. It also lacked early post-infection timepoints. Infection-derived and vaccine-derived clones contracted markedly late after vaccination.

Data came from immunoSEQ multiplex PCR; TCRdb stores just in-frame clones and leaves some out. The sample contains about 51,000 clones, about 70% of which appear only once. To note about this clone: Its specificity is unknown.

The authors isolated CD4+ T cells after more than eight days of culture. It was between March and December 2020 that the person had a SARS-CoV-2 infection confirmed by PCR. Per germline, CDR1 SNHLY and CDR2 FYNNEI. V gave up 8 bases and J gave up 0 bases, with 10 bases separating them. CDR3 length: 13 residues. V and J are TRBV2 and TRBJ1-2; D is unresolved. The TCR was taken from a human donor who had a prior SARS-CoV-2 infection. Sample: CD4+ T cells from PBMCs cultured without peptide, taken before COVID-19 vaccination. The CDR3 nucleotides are TGTGCCAGCGGAACAGAAACTAACTATGGCTACACCTTC. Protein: CASGTETNYGYTF.